The present T cell receptor (beta chain) was sequenced within a study of CD8 T cells in ankylosing spondylitis. Notes on the study in general: Characteristic, it appeared, of ankylosing spondylitis blood was a TCR beta motif of seven or eight highly homologous variants.

The V gene's germline CDR1 is SGHRS and CDR2 YFSETQ. This CDR3 spans 15 amino acids. V gave up 0 bases and J gave up 1 base, with 10 bases separating them. A few counts support this clonotype. Its antigen remains unidentified. In TCRdb, the 5' RACE reads were re-called with MiXCR into one record per CDR3 protein. The table lists 350,000 to 550,000 distinct CDR3 sequences, roughly a quarter of them singletons. The sequenced sample consisted of blood, either unsorted or a sorted T cell fraction (not recorded which). The J gene is TRBJ1-1, the V gene TRBV5-1; no firm D call. This receptor was identified in a male donor with ankylosing spondylitis. DNA for the CDR3: TGCGCCAGCAGCTTGGACGGGGTTGGGAACACTGAAGCTTTCTTT. It codes for CASSLDGVGNTEAFF. The entire variable domain, with the rest obtained from reference TRBV5-1 and TRBJ1-1, is as follows: KAGVTQTPRYLIKTRGQQVTLSCSPISGHRSVSWYQQTPGQGLQFLFEYFSETQRNKGNFPGRFSGRQFSNSRSEMNVSTLELGDSALYLCASSLDGVGNTEAFFGQGTRLTVV.